Below are 20 T cell receptor beta chains sequenced from a single sample in a study of blood T cell repertoires in COVID-19. Sequenced by immunoSEQ multiplex PCR; TCRdb stores in-frame clones only, minus some. This sample carries over 600,000 clones, 90% of them seen once, and the ten largest clones take over 0.2%. The sample comprised peripheral blood. All receptors come from a woman under 30 with acute or convalescent COVID-19.

This chain uses TRBV11-2 with TRBJ1-1; D might be TRBD1 (6 bases). Between the trimmed V and J ends, which lost 3 bases and 1 base, there was a span of 9 bases. Germline values: CDR1 SGHAT, CDR2 FQNNGV. The CDR3 totals 14 residues. The CDR3 region is CASSFGRGNTEAFF. DNA for the CDR3: TGTGCCAGCAGCTTTGGCAGGGGGAACACTGAAGCTTTCTTT. Combining the CDR3 with reference TRBV11-2 and TRBJ1-1 gives the whole variable domain EAGVAQSPRYKIIEKRQSVAFWCNPISGHATLYWYQQILGQGPKLLIQFQNNGVVDDSQLPKDRFSAERLKGVDSTLKIQPAKLEDSAVYLCASSFGRGNTEAFFGQGTRLTVV.

This clone turned up a few times. The chain combines TRBV24-1 with TRBJ1-5; 9 bases align to TRBD1. V gave up 3 bases and J gave up 9 bases; unmatched junction bases: 11. The CDR3 loop spans 16 amino acids. Germline CDR1 reads KGHDR; CDR2 reads SFDVKD. The CDR3 DNA is TGTGCCACCAGTGATCCGGGACAGGGTGATTCTCGGCCCCAGCATTTT. This sequence encodes CATSDPGQGDSRPQHF.

This clone has more than one count but fewer than ten. The rearrangement uses TRBV30 and TRBJ1-2, with a weak D call TRBD1 (5 bases). The CDR3 loop spans 13 amino acids. Germline loops: CDR1 GTSNPN, CDR2 SVGIG (reference sequence). V lost 3 bases and J 0 bases, leaving 8 bases between the germline ends. In DNA form, the CDR3 reads TGTGCCTGGAGCGGGGGGACTAACTATGGCTACACCTTC. Protein product: CAWSGGTNYGYTF.

The chain is built from TRBV4-2 and TRBJ1-2; 8 nucleotides agree with TRBD1. The V segment lost 3 bases and the J segment 1 base; nucleotides outside the gene matches: 7. The CDR3 extends over 16 amino acids. CDR1 and CDR2 from the germline V gene are LGHNA and YNFKEQ. The CDR3 is CASSQGQVTFNYGYTF. The CDR3 nucleotides read TGTGCCAGCAGCCAGGGACAGGTCACCTTTAACTATGGCTACACCTTC.

The V gene is TRBV5-1, the J gene TRBJ2-1, with TRBD2 identical over 14 bases. This CDR3 spans 16 amino acids. The germline V gene encodes CDR1 SGHRS and CDR2 YFSETQ. V was clipped by 4 bases and J by 7 bases; unmatched bases: 7. This CDR3 reads CASSVGLAGGKNEQFF. DNA of the CDR3: TGCGCCAGCAGCGTAGGACTAGCGGGGGGTAAAAATGAGCAGTTCTTC.

This clone occurred a few times. This chain joins TRBV27 and TRBJ1-2; 8 bases fit TRBD1. After removal of 5 bases from V and 4 bases from J, the junction contained 9 bases not matched to a gene. Germline V gene data show CDR1 as MNHEY and CDR2 as SMNVEV (reference sequence). CDR3 length: 15 residues. The CDR3 nucleotides read TGTGCCAGCAGTCCAGGACAGGGAACCTTCTATGGCTACACCTTC. It is translated as CASSPGQGTFYGYTF.

The rearrangement joins TRBV5-6 to TRBJ1-2, with 9 bases matching TRBD1. Germline-derived CDR1 and CDR2 are SGHDT and YYEEEE. This CDR3 spans 14 amino acids. The V and J ends lost 3 bases and 7 bases, in that order; junction bases with no gene match: 7. CDR3 region: CASSWTGVMSGYTF. CDR3 sequence (DNA): TGTGCCAGCAGCTGGACAGGGGTCATGTCTGGCTACACCTTC.

V and J are TRBV4-3 and TRBJ2-7; 9 bases are shared with TRBD1. The germline CDR1 and CDR2 sequences are LGHNA and YSLEER. V gave up 3 bases and J gave up 3 bases; unmatched junction bases: 6. This CDR3 contains 15 residues. CDR3 sequence: CASSQAPGQGYEQYF. The CDR3 DNA is TGCGCCAGCAGCCAGGCCCCGGGACAGGGCTACGAGCAGTACTTC.

This clone has only one observation. The rearrangement joins TRBV6-5 to TRBJ2-7, with a weak D call TRBD2 (7 bases). Trimming removed 2 bases at V and 2 bases at J, with 10 bases between. This CDR3 contains 14 residues. CDR1 is MNHEY, CDR2 SVGAGI, per germline. The CDR3: CASSYEGGTYEQYF. The CDR3 DNA follows: TGTGCCAGCAGTTACGAGGGGGGGACCTACGAGCAGTACTTC.

The chain uses TRBV19 and TRBJ2-7; maybe TRBD2 (6 bases). The V gene lost 5 bases and the J gene lost 3 bases, with 23 bases spanning the gap. Germline assignment: CDR1 LNHDA and CDR2 SQIVND (reference sequence). The CDR3 has 17 amino acids. For the CDR3, the DNA is TGTGCCAGTAGTCCCGACGACCGGGACTGGTGGCTCTACGAGCAGTACTTC. This sequence encodes CASSPDDRDWWLYEQYF. The whole variable domain, filled in from reference TRBV19 and TRBJ2-7, reads DGGITQSPKYLFRKEGQNVTLSCEQNLNHDAMYWYRQDPGQGLRLIYYSQIVNDFQKGDIAEGYSVSREKKESFPLTVTSAQKNPTAFYLCASSPDDRDWWLYEQYFGPGTRLTVT.

The V gene is TRBV29-1, the J gene TRBJ2-2; TRBD2 is a possible D gene (6 bases). The V end was cut by 4 bases, the J end by 6 bases, with 12 bases between. This CDR3 comprises 13 residues. Germline V gives CDR1 SQVTM, CDR2 ANQGSEA. The CDR3 sequence: CSVAARDSGELFF. In DNA, the CDR3 is TGCAGCGTTGCAGCCCGGGACTCCGGGGAGCTGTTTTTT.

J is TRBJ2-1 and V is TRBV4-1, with 8 bases identical to TRBD1. Germline V gene lookup returns CDR1 MGHRA and CDR2 YSYEKL. V gave up 4 bases and J gave up 2 bases; unmatched junction bases: 10. CDR3 length equals 17 residues. CDR3 DNA sequence: TGCGCCAGCAGCCGAGCAGGGGTACAGGGGGCCTACAATGAGCAGTTCTTC. It encodes CASSRAGVQGAYNEQFF.

This clone was detected once. The chain couples TRBV4-3 to TRBJ1-4; D is undetermined. Trimming shortened V by 0 bases and J by 6 bases, and 17 bases separated the two germline ends. The CDR3 is made up of 17 amino acids. Germline CDR1 is LGHNA and CDR2 is YSLEER. The CDR3 is CASSQDTTDRSDEKLFF. DNA for the CDR3: TGCGCCAGCAGCCAAGACACTACCGACCGCTCTGATGAAAAACTGTTTTTT.

This sequence joins TRBV5-4 and TRBJ1-1; 7 nucleotides match TRBD1. Germline V gives CDR1 SGHNT, CDR2 YYREEE (reference sequence). V was pared by 7 bases and J by 1 base, with 7 bases of the junction left unmatched. The CDR3 extends over 14 amino acids. The DNA for the CDR3 is TGTGCCAGCCGACAGGGTCCGGGGAACACTGAAGCTTTCTTT. Its protein is CASRQGPGNTEAFF.

This rearrangement joins TRBV5-4 to TRBJ1-1; a weak D match, TRBD1 (6 bases). The V gene lost 0 bases and the J gene lost 2 bases, with 11 bases spanning the gap. The CDR3 is 15 residues long. Germline CDR1 and CDR2: SGHNT and YYREEE (reference sequence). CDR3 DNA: TGTGCCAGCAGCTTGGGGGACACCCCCAACACTGAAGCTTTCTTT. Translating gives CASSLGDTPNTEAFF. The full variable domain, in which reference TRBV5-4 and TRBJ1-1 provide the parts outside the CDR3, is ETGVTQSPTHLIKTRGQQVTLRCSSQSGHNTVSWYQQALGQGPQFIFQYYREEENGRGNFPPRFSGLQFPNYSSELNVNALELDDSALYLCASSLGDTPNTEAFFGQGTRLTVV.

The chain links TRBV9 to TRBJ2-2; 10 bases agree with TRBD1. The CDR3 has 14 amino acids. The germline CDR1 and CDR2 sequences are SGDLS and YYNGEE. The V gene end was trimmed by 7 bases and the J gene end by 6 bases; junction bases not matched to a gene: 6. CDR3 sequence: CASQRTGGAGELFF. CDR3 sequence (DNA): TGTGCCAGCCAAAGGACAGGGGGTGCCGGGGAGCTGTTTTTT.

V and J are TRBV4-1 and TRBJ2-7, with TRBD2 as a possible D gene (7 bases). Looked up from germline, CDR1 is MGHRA and CDR2 is YSYEKL. Trimming took 2 bases from V and 2 from J, leaving 13 bases between them. The CDR3 spans 15 residues. The CDR3 DNA is TGCGCCAGCAGCCAAAAAAGGGGGGGGGCCTACGAGCAGTACTTC. Translated, it gives CASSQKRGGAYEQYF.

The rearrangement uses TRBV4-3 and TRBJ2-5; 8 bases match TRBD1. The CDR3 is made up of 14 amino acids. Germline V lookup: CDR1 LGHNA, CDR2 YSLEER. Trimming cost V 4 bases and J 5 bases; bases outside gene matches: 6. The CDR3 sequence is CASSPGQGQETQYF. For the CDR3, the DNA is TGCGCCAGCAGCCCCGGACAGGGTCAGGAGACCCAGTACTTC.

The chain uses TRBV19 and TRBJ1-5, with TRBD1 matching over 7 bases. This CDR3 contains 15 residues. V trimming: 6 bases; J trimming: 3 bases; junction bases outside the gene matches: 8. Germline CDR1 is LNHDA and CDR2 is SQIVND (reference sequence). In DNA, the CDR3 is TGTGCCAGTAGCTCCAAGGGGACAGTCAATCAGCCCCAGCATTTT. Translated, it gives CASSSKGTVNQPQHF.

This clone was seen only a few times. CDR3 DNA: TGTGCCAGCAGCTCACAGGAGCTCTCCTTCTATGGCTACACCTTC. Residues: CASSSQELSFYGYTF. This sequence joins TRBV7-9 and TRBJ1-2; a weak D match, TRBD1 (5 bases). Germline loops: CDR1 SEHNR, CDR2 FQNEAQ (reference sequence). The CDR3 runs to 15 residues. Trimming took off 4 bases at V and 4 bases at J, with 16 bases between the two ends.